The rows below give T cell receptor beta chains drawn from one sample of a study of T-cell memory formation after mild COVID-19. MiXCR, applied by TCRdb to the 5' RACE reads, yields one record per CDR3 protein. Of 350,000 to 500,000 distinct CDR3 sequences in the sample, about a sixth were seen once. The sample was PBMCs or a T cell subset sorted from them (not recorded which). The receptors here all came from a man younger than 35 who had mild COVID-19 (a few samples of this study predate the infection). Cell type and time point are not known. Both conserved end residues are part of each CDR3. The D gene is left open where the match is weak. Only some rows state a clone size, as once, few, many or a class for expanded clones.

clone_size j_call v_call d_call cdr3_length cdr3_nt cdr3_aa
few TRBJ1-5 TRBV20-1 . 14 TGCAGTGCTAGCTGGGCTACCCCAAGTCAGCCCCAGCATTTT CSASWATPSQPQHF
. TRBJ1-1 TRBV12-3/TRBV12-4 TRBD1 12 TGTGCCAGCGACAGGGGAGGCACTGAAGCTTTCTTT CASDRGGTEAFF
. TRBJ2-3 TRBV7-3 . 15 TGTGCCAGCAGCTTCCGGCGGGGTGAAACAGATACGCAGTATTTT CASSFRRGETDTQYF
few TRBJ2-3 TRBV5-1 TRBD2 17 TGCGCCAGCAGCCAAGGACTAGCGGGGGCCAGCACAGATACGCAGTATTTT CASSQGLAGASTDTQYF
many TRBJ2-5 TRBV12-3/TRBV12-4 TRBD1 14 TGTGCCAGCACCCCGGGACAGGGGTGGGAGACCCAGTACTTC CASTPGQGWETQYF
few TRBJ2-1 TRBV20-1 . 11 TGCAGTGCTAGGGTCTACAATGAGCAGTTCTTC CSARVYNEQFF
. TRBJ1-1 TRBV20-1 TRBD1 15 TGCAGTGCTAGAGACCCCGGGACAGGGGAAACTGAAGCTTTCTTT CSARDPGTGETEAFF
. TRBJ1-1 TRBV7-8 . 15 TGTGCCAGCAGCCCGAGGGGATTTCGCGGCACTGAAGCTTTCTTT CASSPRGFRGTEAFF
. TRBJ2-7 TRBV29-1 TRBD1 13 TGCAGCGTCACGGGACAGGGGGCCTACGAGCAGTACTTC CSVTGQGAYEQYF
. TRBJ2-1 TRBV5-6 . 13 TGTGCCAGGCCACTTTGCTCCTACAATGAGCAGTTCTTC CARPLCSYNEQFF
. TRBJ2-3 TRBV6-1 . 14 TGTGCCAGCAGTGAAGGAGAGGGGGGGGATACGCAGTATTTT CASSEGEGGDTQYF
. TRBJ1-2 TRBV4-1 . 14 TGCGCCAGCAGCTCTCGGGGGGAGGGCTATGGCTACACCTTC CASSSRGEGYGYTF
few TRBJ2-7 TRBV6-6 . 16 TGTGCCAGCAGTTACACCCCCCTCGGGAGCAGTAACGAGCAGTACTTC CASSYTPLGSSNEQYF
few TRBJ1-1 TRBV7-2 . 16 TGTGCCAGCAGCTTAGAGCGGGTGGGCTTGAACACTGAAGCTTTCTTT CASSLERVGLNTEAFF
. TRBJ2-1 TRBV6-4 TRBD2 14 TGTGCCAGCAGTCCCGGGGGGGCCATTCACGAGCAGTTCTTC CASSPGGAIHEQFF
. TRBJ1-2 TRBV7-2 . 13 TGTGCCAGCAGCTTAAAAGGGACGGCAAGTAACACCTTC CASSLKGTASNTF
. TRBJ2-1 TRBV30 . 15 TGTGCCTGGAGTCGATCGGGACCGGCCTACAATGAGCAGTTCTTC CAWSRSGPAYNEQFF
many TRBJ2-5 TRBV20-1 . 14 TGCAGTGCTAGAGATAGCGCTACCCAAGAGACCCAGTACTTC CSARDSATQETQYF
. TRBJ2-7 TRBV5-1 . 14 TGCGCCAGCAGCTTGAGCAGGGAAACCCACGAGCAGTACTTC CASSLSRETHEQYF
once TRBJ2-7 TRBV28 . 12 TGTGCCAGCAGCTTCGCCCATCGCGAGCAGTACTTC CASSFAHREQYF
few TRBJ2-5 TRBV7-7 . 13 TGTGCCAGCAGCTTAGGCATGTCGGAGACCCAGTACTTC CASSLGMSETQYF
few TRBJ1-1 TRBV7-9 . 14 TGTGCCAGCAGCTTAGATGCGGGGGCGACTGAAGCTTTCTTT CASSLDAGATEAFF
few TRBJ1-5 TRBV6-2/TRBV6-3 . 14 TGTGCCAGCAGTTACGTAGGGAGCAATCAGCCCCAGCATTTT CASSYVGSNQPQHF
few TRBJ2-1 TRBV7-2 . 16 TGTGCCAGCAGCCGACGCCGGGACCCCCTCTACAATGAGCAGTTCTTC CASSRRRDPLYNEQFF
many TRBJ2-2 TRBV5-1 . 13 TGCGCCAGCAGCTTGGCGGGCCCCGGGGAGCTGTTTTTT CASSLAGPGELFF
few TRBJ2-3 TRBV7-8 TRBD2 14 TGTGCCAGCAGCCGCGGGGGGGACCTAGGGACGCAGTATTTT CASSRGGDLGTQYF
. TRBJ2-1 TRBV5-5 . 15 TGTGCCAGCAGCTTGGGTATAGGGCCCTACAATGAGCAGTTCTTC CASSLGIGPYNEQFF
few TRBJ1-1 TRBV30 . 13 TGTGCCTGGAGTGTACCGGGGGGCACTGAAGCTTTCTTT CAWSVPGGTEAFF
few TRBJ1-6 TRBV11-1 TRBD1 14 TGTGCCAGCAGCCTTGGACAGGGGGCGACACCCCTCCACTTT CASSLGQGATPLHF
. TRBJ2-3 TRBV24-1 . 14 TGTGCCACCAGTGATCCCCAAGGAACAGATACGCAGTATTTT CATSDPQGTDTQYF
few TRBJ2-1 TRBV12-3/TRBV12-4 TRBD1 14 TGTGCCAGCCTTGCGACAGGGTACTACAATGAGCAGTTCTTC CASLATGYYNEQFF
. TRBJ1-2 TRBV6-2/TRBV6-3 TRBD1 16 TGTGCCAGCAGTTGGACGGGACAGGGGGCAGTTTATGGCTACACCTTC CASSWTGQGAVYGYTF
. TRBJ1-1 TRBV12-3/TRBV12-4 TRBD1 14 TGTGCCAGCAGTTTAAGAAACAGGGGGACTGAAGCTTTCTTT CASSLRNRGTEAFF
. TRBJ2-3 TRBV7-9 TRBD2 14 TGTGCCAGCAGCCCCAGGACTAGCAGGCATACGCAGTATTTT CASSPRTSRHTQYF
few TRBJ2-5 TRBV7-3 . 13 TGTGCCAGCAGCCCCGGACGAGAAGAGACCCAGTACTTC CASSPGREETQYF
. TRBJ1-2 TRBV20-1 TRBD1 13 TGCAGTGCCCTACAGGGGGTAAAATATGGCTACACCTTC CSALQGVKYGYTF
. TRBJ1-1 TRBV12-3/TRBV12-4 . 14 TGTGCCAGCAGTGGATGGGACGGAAACACTGAAGCTTTCTTT CASSGWDGNTEAFF
. TRBJ1-1 TRBV6-2/TRBV6-3 TRBD1 16 TGTGCCAGCAGTTACCGCCTGGGACAGGGAGAAACTGAAGCTTTCTTT CASSYRLGQGETEAFF
few TRBJ2-2 TRBV5-1 . 16 TGCGCCAGCAGCTTACGAACGGGGATGAACACCGGGGAGCTGTTTTTT CASSLRTGMNTGELFF
few TRBJ1-2 TRBV11-2 . 14 TGTGCCAGCAGCTTAGCCAGGAATAACTATGGCTACACCTTC CASSLARNNYGYTF
few TRBJ2-3 TRBV7-2 . 16 TGTGCCAGCAGCGCCAGGAAGGGGCCTTTCACAGATACGCAGTATTTT CASSARKGPFTDTQYF
. TRBJ2-5 TRBV20-1 TRBD2 14 TGCAGTGCTAGAGCAGAGCGGGGGCGGCAGACCCAGTACTTC CSARAERGRQTQYF
. TRBJ2-1 TRBV7-3 . 16 TGTGCCAGCAGCCTGCGGTCGAGGGGCCCTTACAATGAGCAGTTCTTC CASSLRSRGPYNEQFF
few TRBJ2-5 TRBV4-1 . 15 TGCGCCAGCAGCAAAGTTGGGGGATCGCAAGAGACCCAGTACTTC CASSKVGGSQETQYF
. TRBJ1-5 TRBV20-1 . 13 TGCAGTGCTAGAGTAGCGAGCAATCAGCCCCAGCATTTT CSARVASNQPQHF
few TRBJ2-3 TRBV4-1 . 15 TGCGCCAGCAGCCAATTCGAGGACTTCACAGATACGCAGTATTTT CASSQFEDFTDTQYF
once TRBJ1-6 TRBV19 . 13 TGTGCCAGTAGTCTGGGGGCTGATTCACCCCTCCACTTT CASSLGADSPLHF
few TRBJ2-2 TRBV6-2/TRBV6-3 . 14 TGTGCCAGCACACGAGGGGTCGGGTCCGGGGAGCTGTTTTTT CASTRGVGSGELFF
few TRBJ2-4 TRBV24-1 . 15 TGTGCCACCACCAGGACAGTACTAGCCAAAAACATTCAGTACTTC CATTRTVLAKNIQYF
few TRBJ2-2 TRBV7-9 TRBD2 15 TGTGCCAGCAGCGCGGGACTAGCGGCCACCGGGGAGCTGTTTTTT CASSAGLAATGELFF
few TRBJ2-2 TRBV7-3 TRBD2 17 TGTGCCAGCAGCCCTTATCGGACTAGCGGAAACACCGGGGAGCTGTTTTTT CASSPYRTSGNTGELFF